Below, 15 T cell receptor beta chains from the same sample are listed, as sequenced in a study of early T cells in non-severe SARS-CoV-2 infection. Using its own MiXCR run on the 5' RACE reads, TCRdb lists one record per CDR3 protein. The table shows some 64,000 distinct CDR3 sequences, with 8% to 9% occurring only once. Sequenced here: whole blood, sampled at baseline. These receptor sequences come from an adult who was a healthcare worker with PCR-confirmed SARS-CoV-2 infection or an uninfected control (not recorded which).

The chain uses TRBV11-2 and TRBJ2-7; D perhaps matches TRBD2 (5 bases). Germline V gene sequence: CDR1 SGHAT, CDR2 FQNNGV. The CDR3 consists of 17 residues. V was cut by 4 bases and J by 2 bases, with 21 bases left in between. The CDR3 DNA is TGTGCCAGCAGCTCCTTCTTGGGTAGCCTAGCAACCTACGAGCAGTACTTC. Its protein is CASSSFLGSLATYEQYF.

This clonotype was seen at least ten times. The chain combines TRBV7-2 with TRBJ2-3, with D tentatively TRBD2 (6 bases). The germline V gene has CDR1 SGHTA and CDR2 FQGNSA. With 0 bases removed from V and 6 bases from J, the gap between germline ends came to 22 bases. The CDR3 totals 18 residues. CDR3 DNA: TGTGCCAGCAGCTTAGCGGGACGGCCGGGACTCAACGCGGATACGCAGTATTTT. Translation: CASSLAGRPGLNADTQYF.

This clonotype was seen repeatedly, ten times or more. CDR3 sequence (DNA): TGTGCCACCATTCAACGGGACACCTCCTACGAGCAGTACTTC. It yields the protein CATIQRDTSYEQYF. The chain uses TRBV24-1 and TRBJ2-7, with D perhaps matching TRBD1 (6 bases). CDR3 length: 14 amino acids. V lost 8 bases and J 0 bases, leaving 13 bases between the germline ends. CDR1 and CDR2 from the germline V gene are KGHDR and SFDVKD.

This chain uses TRBV5-6 with TRBJ2-7; a weak D match, TRBD1 (5 bases). The germline V gene encodes CDR1 SGHDT and CDR2 YYEEEE. The CDR3 loop spans 13 amino acids. V shed 4 bases and J shed 0 bases, with 8 bases lying between them. The CDR3 DNA sequence: TGTGCCAGCAGCGGGGCGAACTCCTACGAGCAGTACTTC. Residues: CASSGANSYEQYF.

This clonotype has only a few counts. The chain joins TRBV6-2 or TRBV6-3 to TRBJ1-1; a possible D gene is TRBD1 (5 bases). Trimming cost V 5 bases and J 7 bases, with 14 bases left between them. Germline V gives CDR1 MNHEY, CDR2 SVGEGT. This CDR3 comprises 13 residues. The CDR3 coding sequence is TGTGCCAGCAGTCGGACACGGCCCATTGAAGCTTTCTTT. Translating gives CASSRTRPIEAFF.

The V gene is TRBV4-3, the J gene TRBJ1-5, with D tentatively TRBD1 (5 bases). Germline CDR1 reads LGHNA; CDR2 reads YSLEER. V was shortened by 0 bases and J by 6 bases, with 9 bases between the two germline ends. This CDR3 contains 14 residues. The CDR3: CASSQDRAGQPQHF. The CDR3 DNA reads TGCGCCAGCAGCCAAGACAGGGCGGGTCAGCCCCAGCATTTT.

The sample holds a few counts of this clonotype. This chain connects TRBV4-2 to TRBJ1-2; 7 bases are shared with TRBD1. Germline CDR1 LGHNA, CDR2 YNFKEQ. The CDR3 consists of 15 residues. V gave up 0 bases and J gave up 5 bases; unmatched junction bases: 6. CDR3 sequence (DNA): TGTGCCAGCAGCCAAGAGAGGACAGGCGGGTATGGCTACACCTTC. It specifies CASSQERTGGYGYTF.

The rearrangement links TRBV18 to TRBJ1-1; 10 nucleotides agree with TRBD1. CDR1 and CDR2 from the germline V gene are KGHSH and LQKENI. The trim removed 5 bases at V and 3 bases at J, leaving 6 bases unmatched. This CDR3 region has 15 residues. CDR3 sequence: CASSSVDRGDTEAFF. The CDR3 DNA follows: TGTGCCAGCTCATCAGTGGACAGGGGGGACACTGAAGCTTTCTTT. Full variable domain (remainder filled in from reference TRBV18 and TRBJ1-1): NAGVMQNPRHLVRRRGQEARLRCSPMKGHSHVYWYRQLPEEGLKFMVYLQKENIIDESGMPKERFSAEFPKEGPSILRIQQVVRGDSAAYFCASSSVDRGDTEAFFGQGTRLTVV.

Ten or more counts support this clonotype. CDR3 region: CASTGEADSYNEQFF. The CDR3 DNA reads TGTGCCAGTACAGGGGAGGCTGACTCCTACAATGAGCAGTTCTTC. J is TRBJ2-1 and V is TRBV6-6; tentative D call: TRBD1 (7 bases). The CDR3 has 15 amino acids. V lost 9 bases and J 0 bases, leaving 15 bases between the germline ends. Per the germline V gene, CDR1 is MNHNY and CDR2 is SVGAGI (reference sequence).

The table lists this clonotype with many counts. V gene TRBV7-9 combines with J gene TRBJ2-5; 7 bases map to TRBD2. Trimming took 11 bases from V and 5 from J; bases not matched to a gene: 8. The CDR3 has 12 amino acids. Germline CDR1 SEHNR, CDR2 FQNEAQ (reference sequence). CDR3 amino acids: CAVSGKGETQYF. CDR3 nucleotide sequence: TGTGCCGTCAGCGGGAAGGGGGAGACCCAGTACTTC.

V is TRBV4-3 and J is TRBJ2-1; 8 bases map to TRBD2. The CDR3 length is 16 residues. Per germline, CDR1 LGHNA and CDR2 YSLEER. V was clipped by 0 bases and J by 5 bases; unmatched bases: 6. CDR3 region: CASSQEPSGRHNEQFF. The CDR3 nucleotides are TGCGCCAGCAGCCAAGAACCGAGCGGGAGACACAATGAGCAGTTCTTC.

Written as DNA, the CDR3 is TGTGCCAGCAGTTACCCCACGGGAGGACAAGAGACCCAGTACTTC. This translates into CASSYPTGGQETQYF. The chain joins TRBV6-6 to TRBJ2-5; 7 nucleotides match TRBD2. V lost 2 bases and J lost 2; bases outside the gene matches: 5. This CDR3 has 15 amino acids. Per the germline V gene, CDR1 is MNHNY and CDR2 is SVGAGI (reference sequence).

This chain uses TRBV12-3 or TRBV12-4 with TRBJ1-1; weak D call: TRBD1 (5 bases). V shed 6 bases and J shed 2 bases, with 13 bases lying between them. This CDR3 region has 14 residues. CDR3 sequence reads: CASSPTAINTEAFF. The DNA of the CDR3 is TGTGCCAGCAGCCCGACAGCTATTAACACTGAAGCTTTCTTT.

V gene TRBV9 combines with J gene TRBJ1-2; D gene ambiguous. From germline, CDR1 is SGDLS and CDR2 YYNGEE. V lost 0 bases, J lost 4 bases, and 7 bases lay in between. The CDR3 has 13 amino acids. The CDR3 DNA is TGTGCCAGCAGCGTAGGAGACTCCTATGGCTACACCTTC. Residues: CASSVGDSYGYTF.

This clonotype was detected a few times. The gene calls are TRBV5-1 and TRBJ2-5; no clear D. CDR1 SGHRS and CDR2 YFSETQ come from the germline V gene. V lost 2 bases to trimming and J lost 3 bases, with 11 bases between them. The CDR3 is 14 amino acids. The CDR3 DNA follows: TGCGCCAGCAGCTTCACCCAGGTGAAAGAGACCCAGTACTTC. This translates into CASSFTQVKETQYF.